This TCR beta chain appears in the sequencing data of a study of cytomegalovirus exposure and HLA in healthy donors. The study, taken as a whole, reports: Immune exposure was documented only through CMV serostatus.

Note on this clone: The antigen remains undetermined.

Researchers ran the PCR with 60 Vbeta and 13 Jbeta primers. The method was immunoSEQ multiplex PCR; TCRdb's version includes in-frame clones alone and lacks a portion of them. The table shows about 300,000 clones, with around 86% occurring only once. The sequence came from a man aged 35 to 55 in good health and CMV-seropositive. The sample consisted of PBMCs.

The CDR3 spells CASSARDRGYGYTF. In DNA, the CDR3 is TGTGCCAGCAGTGCCCGCGACAGGGGATATGGCTACACCTTC. The V and J genes are TRBV6-1 and TRBJ1-2; 8 bases are shared with TRBD1. From germline, CDR1 is MNHNS and CDR2 SASEGT. The J segment lost 5 bases and the V segment lost 4 bases, leaving 6 bases of the junction unmatched. There are 14 residues in the CDR3.